These 22 T cell receptor beta chains share one sample of origin, sequenced in a study of shared clonotypes between healthy human individuals. Some clones are missing from TCRdb's copy, which holds only in-frame ones; the method was immunoSEQ multiplex PCR. Seen here are hundreds of thousands of clones, 70% to 80% observed once, and the top ten hold around 11%. Source material: PBMCs. The receptors here all came from a woman between 40 and 50 years old in good health. Some clones in this sample may be carry-over from other donors' samples.

On this clone: A far larger clone differs by one base, so this is likely a read error. The chain uses TRBV2 and TRBJ2-5; D may be TRBD2 (5 bases). The CDR3 extends over 13 amino acids. V lost 7 bases and J 5 bases, leaving 14 bases between the germline ends. Germline V gene data show CDR1 as SNHLY and CDR2 as FYNNEI. CDR3 residues: CASTVGVMETQYF. The CDR3 nucleotides are TGTGCCAGCACTGTGGGAGTAATGGAGACCCAGTACTTC.

Regarding this clone: The junction shows a germline mismatch at one end, possibly a read error. V usage is TRBV28 and J usage is TRBJ1-2, with D hard to call. Germline V gene lookup returns CDR1 MDHEN and CDR2 SYDVKM. The length of the CDR3 is 13 residues. The CDR3 sequence is CASSALSNYGYAF. The CDR3 DNA is TGTGCCAGCAGTGCCCTCAGTAACTATGGCTACGCCTTC.

The rearrangement links TRBV19 to TRBJ2-2; D is tentatively TRBD1 or TRBD2 (5 bases each). Germline-derived CDR1 and CDR2 are LNHDA and SQIVND (reference sequence). Trimming removed 5 bases at V and 0 bases at J, with 13 bases between. The CDR3 sequence is 16 residues long. CDR3 in DNA: TGTGCCAGTAGTCTATACCGGGGCACGAACACCGGGGAGCTGTTTTTT. It encodes CASSLYRGTNTGELFF. The full variable domain, its missing parts supplied by reference TRBV19 and TRBJ2-2, is DGGITQSPKYLFRKEGQNVTLSCEQNLNHDAMYWYRQDPGQGLRLIYYSQIVNDFQKGDIAEGYSVSREKKESFPLTVTSAQKNPTAFYLCASSLYRGTNTGELFFGEGSRLTVL.

This clone was observed at least ten times. The rearrangement joins TRBV10-3 to TRBJ2-7; the D gene is possibly TRBD1 (6 bases). CDR1 is ENHRY and CDR2 is SYGVKD in the germline V gene. This CDR3 is built from 13 residues. V dropped 3 bases and J dropped 7 bases, with 13 bases sitting between them. The CDR3 DNA sequence: TGTGCCATCAGTGACCCGACAGGTGGGGAGCAGTACTTC. Protein: CAISDPTGGEQYF.

The CDR3 is CASSPTGQGFPDTQYF. The CDR3 bases are TGTGCCAGCAGTCCCACGGGACAGGGGTTCCCAGATACGCAGTATTTT. V usage is TRBV2 and J usage is TRBJ2-3; TRBD1 matches at 10 bases. In germline, CDR1 is SNHLY, CDR2 FYNNEI. Unmatched junction bases numbered 9, after V lost 5 bases and J lost 4 bases. The CDR3 has 16 residues. Full variable domain (outside the CDR3, taken from reference TRBV2 and TRBJ2-3): EPEVTQTPSHQVTQMGQEVILRCVPISNHLYFYWYRQILGQKVEFLVSFYNNEISEKSEIFDDQFSVERPDGSNFTLKIRSTKLEDSAMYFCASSPTGQGFPDTQYFGPGTRLTVL.

The rearrangement joins TRBV14 to TRBJ2-1; D possibly corresponds to TRBD1 (6 bases). Trimming left V 5 bases short and J 10 bases short, with 21 bases between. CDR3 length equals 15 residues. CDR1 and CDR2 (germline): SGHDN, FVKESK. CDR3 coding DNA: TGTGCCAGCAGCTCCGCCAGGGGCGCGGTGTTGGAGCAGTTCTTC. This encodes CASSSARGAVLEQFF.

J is TRBJ1-4 and V is TRBV18, with D hard to call. The ends were cut back, 2 bases at V and 7 bases at J, with 8 bases in the middle. This CDR3 is built from 13 residues. Germline CDR1 KGHSH, CDR2 LQKENI. The CDR3 coding sequence is TGTGCCAGCTCACCAATATCGGGTGAAAAACTGTTTTTT. It yields the protein CASSPISGEKLFF.

The rearrangement joins TRBV30 to TRBJ1-3; D may be TRBD1 (6 bases). The V end lost 4 bases, the J end lost 4 bases, and 11 bases lay between the germline ends. Germline lookup yields CDR1 GTSNPN and CDR2 SVGIG (reference sequence). This CDR3 is built from 13 residues. The CDR3 region is CAWTTGRGNTIYF. As DNA, the CDR3 is TGTGCCTGGACTACAGGGAGAGGAAACACCATATATTTT.

The CDR3 nucleotides are TGTGCCAGCAGCTCACAGGGAACCACTGAAGCTTTCTTT. This encodes CASSSQGTTEAFF. The chain couples TRBV7-3 to TRBJ1-1; possible D gene TRBD1, 6 bases. Trimming stripped 4 bases from V and 4 bases from J, with 10 bases between. The length of the CDR3 is 13 residues. The V gene's germline CDR1 is SGHTA and CDR2 FQGTGA.

This clone was counted between two and nine times. This chain connects TRBV28 to TRBJ2-1; D possibly corresponds to TRBD2 (6 bases). V was shortened by 2 bases and J by 9 bases, with 26 bases between the two germline ends. Looked up from germline, CDR1 is MDHEN and CDR2 is SYDVKM. The length of the CDR3 is 18 residues. CDR3 sequence (DNA): TGTGCCAGCAGTTTAGCCCCCGGGGGAGAGCGGACCCCGGGTGAGCAGTTCTTC. Residues: CASSLAPGGERTPGEQFF.

The chain combines TRBV28 with TRBJ2-7; TRBD1 matches at 8 bases. This CDR3 is built from 16 residues. Germline V gene sequence: CDR1 MDHEN, CDR2 SYDVKM. J gave up 0 bases and V 5 bases, and 9 bases lay outside the gene matches. CDR3 in DNA: TGTGCCAGCAGTCAAAACACAGGGGGTTCCTCCTACGAGCAGTACTTC. This encodes CASSQNTGGSSYEQYF. Combining the CDR3 with reference TRBV28 and TRBJ2-7 gives the whole variable domain DVKVTQSSRYLVKRTGEKVFLECVQDMDHENMFWYRQDPGLGLRLIYFSYDVKMKEKGDIPEGYSVSREKKERFSLILESASTNQTSMYLCASSQNTGGSSYEQYFGPGTRLTVT.

The chain carries TRBV7-8 and TRBJ2-5, with 13 bases lining up with TRBD2. Unmatched junction bases numbered 12, after V lost 1 base and J lost 4 bases. This CDR3 is built from 19 residues. The germline gives CDR1 SGHVS, CDR2 FQNEAQ. In DNA, the CDR3 is TGTGCCAGCAGCTTAGACCCCCACACTAGCGGGAGGGCCGGAGAGACCCAGTACTTC. Its protein is CASSLDPHTSGRAGETQYF. Together with reference TRBV7-8 and TRBJ2-5, the CDR3 gives the full variable domain: GAGVSQSPRYKVAKRGQDVALRCDPISGHVSLFWYQQALGQGPEFLTYFQNEAQLDKSGLPSDRFFAERPEGSVSTLKIQRTQQEDSAVYLCASSLDPHTSGRAGETQYFGPGTRLLVL.

In regard to this clone: One base separates it from a far larger clone, so it is likely a read error. No conserved phenylalanine or tryptophan ends this CDR3, so it is likely a read error. Additional DNA sequences in this sample encode the identical CDR3. The chain couples TRBV2 to TRBJ1-5; 9 bases are shared with TRBD1. V was pared by 9 bases and J by 9 bases, with 9 bases of the junction left unmatched. This CDR3 is built from 13 residues. Germline CDR1 and CDR2: SNHLY and FYNNEI. CDR3 sequence: CASHGTGKVPQHL. CDR3 DNA sequence: TGTGCCAGTCACGGGACAGGGAAGGTGCCCCAGCATTTG.

The chain uses TRBV9 and TRBJ1-5; D perhaps matches TRBD1 (5 bases). This CDR3 has 14 amino acids. V lost 0 bases to trimming and J lost 4 bases, with 8 bases between them. Germline V gene lookup returns CDR1 SGDLS and CDR2 YYNGEE. CDR3 residues: CASSVDPGNQPQHF. CDR3 DNA: TGTGCCAGCAGCGTAGACCCAGGGAATCAGCCCCAGCATTTT.

The chain combines TRBV5-1 with TRBJ2-2; possibly TRBD2 for D (5 bases). The CDR3 covers 15 residues. Germline V gene lookup returns CDR1 SGHRS and CDR2 YFSETQ. Trimming took off 1 base at V and 6 bases at J, with 13 bases between the two ends. CDR3 nucleotides: TGCGCCAGCAGCTTGATAGAGGGATCAGCCGGGGAGCTGTTTTTT. Amino acids: CASSLIEGSAGELFF.

J is TRBJ1-1 and V is TRBV5-1; TRBD1 matches at 7 bases. Germline V gives CDR1 SGHRS, CDR2 YFSETQ. This CDR3 is built from 15 residues. Unmatched junction bases numbered 10, after V lost 5 bases and J lost 3 bases. CDR3 sequence reads: CASRLRQGRDTEAFF. The CDR3 DNA is TGCGCCAGCAGATTGAGACAGGGACGGGACACTGAAGCTTTCTTT.

With regard to this clone: One junction end disagrees with the germline gene, perhaps due to a read error. The chain has TRBV7-7 and TRBJ2-6; possible D gene TRBD2, 7 bases. The CDR3 is 17 amino acids. Per germline, CDR1 SSHAT and CDR2 FNYEAQ (reference sequence). CDR3 sequence reads: CASSPGLGGLGANVLTF. The CDR3 region has the DNA TGTGCTAGCAGCCCCGGGTTGGGGGGGCTGGGGGCCAACGTCCTGACTTTC.

The chain is built from TRBV11-2 and TRBJ1-1, with D hard to call. The CDR3 totals 13 residues. The germline CDR1 and CDR2 sequences are SGHAT and FQNNGV. V gave up 6 bases and J gave up 0 bases, with 8 bases separating them. The CDR3 spells CASRRQVNTEAFF. As DNA, the CDR3 is TGTGCCAGCAGACGGCAGGTGAACACTGAAGCTTTCTTT.

The chain combines TRBV10-3 with TRBJ1-5; 8 nucleotides agree with TRBD1. Germline CDR1 and CDR2: ENHRY and SYGVKD. This CDR3 has 13 amino acids. The V segment lost 7 bases and the J segment 3 bases; nucleotides outside the gene matches: 2. The CDR3 DNA is TGTGCCATCAAGGGACAGGACAATCAGCCCCAGCATTTT. As protein: CAIKGQDNQPQHF.

This clone was seen once. This sequence joins TRBV13 and TRBJ1-6, with 8 bases identical to TRBD1. The V gene end was trimmed by 4 bases and the J gene end by 6 bases; junction bases not matched to a gene: 14. The germline V gene encodes CDR1 PRHDT and CDR2 FYEKMQ (reference sequence). CDR3 length: 18 residues. CDR3 nucleotide sequence: TGTGCCAGCAGCTCTGGGACAGGACCGTTACTTGGTAATTCACCCCTCCACTTT. It yields the protein CASSSGTGPLLGNSPLHF.

This chain joins TRBV19 and TRBJ1-5; D is unresolved. The germline gives CDR1 LNHDA, CDR2 SQIVND (reference sequence). V lost 5 bases and J lost 5, with 10 bases in between. The CDR3 is 13 residues long. The CDR3 bases are TGTGCCAGTAGTCTCAGGCTCGATCAGCCCCAGCATTTT. The encoded protein is CASSLRLDQPQHF.

The chain carries TRBV5-1 and TRBJ2-5; 12 bases line up with TRBD1. V lost 4 bases, J lost 7 bases, and 11 bases stayed unmatched. Germline CDR1 is SGHRS and CDR2 is YFSETQ. The CDR3 totals 16 residues. The CDR3 protein is CASSPQPGQGARTQYF. The DNA for the CDR3 is TGCGCCAGCAGCCCACAACCGGGACAGGGGGCAAGGACCCAGTACTTC. Using reference TRBV5-1 and TRBJ2-5 for the parts outside the CDR3, the full variable domain is KAGVTQTPRYLIKTRGQQVTLSCSPISGHRSVSWYQQTPGQGLQFLFEYFSETQRNKGNFPGRFSGRQFSNSRSEMNVSTLELGDSALYLCASSPQPGQGARTQYFGPGTRLLVL.